A selection of T cell receptor beta chains follows, all from one sample in a study of cytomegalovirus exposure and HLA in healthy donors. The data were produced by immunoSEQ multiplex PCR, yet TCRdb's version contains in-frame clones alone and is incomplete. There are some 180,000 clones in the sample; around 78% occur only once, and about 14% lies in the top ten. What was sequenced was PBMCs. These receptors originate from a woman in her thirties in good health and CMV-seropositive. CDR3s include the opening cysteine and the closing phenylalanine or tryptophan. A D gene is named only where the DNA matches it firmly. The size field is filled for only some rows; it gives once, few, many or a size class.

d_call	clone_size	v_call	j_call	cdr3_nt	cdr3_aa
TRBD1	once	TRBV5-1	TRBJ1-1	TGCGCCAGCAGCTTAAGACAGGGGACCTGGAACACTGAAGCTTTCTTT	CASSLRQGTWNTEAFF
TRBD1	-	TRBV7-9	TRBJ1-3	TGTGCCAGCAGCCCGGGACAGGGTTGGGGCTCTGGAAACACCATATATTTT	CASSPGQGWGSGNTIYF
TRBD1	-	TRBV6-6	TRBJ1-4	TGTGCCAGCAGTCCCGGACAGGGAGATGAAAAACTGTTTTTT	CASSPGQGDEKLFF
-	-	TRBV19	TRBJ2-1	TGTGCCAGTACCAATGTGGGACATACGAATGAGCAGTTCTTC	CASTNVGHTNEQFF
-	-	TRBV11-2	TRBJ2-7	TGTGCCAGCAGCTTAATCGCTGTATCCCGCAGGCGCTCCTACGAGCAGTACTTC	CASSLIAVSRRRSYEQYF
-	-	TRBV5-1	TRBJ2-3	TGCGCCAGCAGCTTGGTGGGGAGTGGGGGCGCTGCAGATACGCAGTATTTT	CASSLVGSGGAADTQYF
TRBD2	few	TRBV7-2	TRBJ2-7	TGTGCCAGCAGCTTGTCCGGAACTAGCGGGCTCGAGCAGTACTTC	CASSLSGTSGLEQYF
-	-	TRBV28	TRBJ1-5	TGTGCCAGCAGTCCCCTACGGGTTAGCAATCAGCCCCAGCATTTT	CASSPLRVSNQPQHF
-	-	TRBV5-1	TRBJ2-1	TGCGCCAGCAGCCTTTCCTTACAGGGAGATGAGCAGTTCTTC	CASSLSLQGDEQFF
TRBD1	once	TRBV28	TRBJ2-7	TGTGCCAGCAGTTTATACAGGGGTACCTACGAGCAGTACTTC	CASSLYRGTYEQYF
TRBD2	-	TRBV6-1	TRBJ2-3	TGTGCCAGCAGTGAAAGACTAGCGGGAGGAGTGGCGGATACGCAGTATTTT	CASSERLAGGVADTQYF
-	few	TRBV4-2	TRBJ1-4	TGTGCCAGCAGCCAAGAGCAGCAGACCGGGGAAAAACTGTTTTTT	CASSQEQQTGEKLFF
TRBD1	-	TRBV7-8	TRBJ1-5	TGTGCCAGCAGCTTATGGGACAGGGAGGCCCAAGTTCAGCCCCAGCATTTT	CASSLWDREAQVQPQHF
TRBD1	once	TRBV2	TRBJ2-1	TGTGCCACAAGACAGGGTAGATACAATGAGCAGTTCTTC	CATRQGRYNEQFF
-	-	TRBV18	TRBJ1-3	TGTGCCAGCTCGGTGGACACGAGCTCTGGAAACACCATATATTTT	CASSVDTSSGNTIYF
-	-	TRBV6-5	TRBJ1-1	TGTGCCAGCAGTCCGACCCTAGGTGGGGCTTTCTTT	CASSPTLGGAFF
-	-	TRBV5-4	TRBJ2-3	TGTGCCAGCAGCTTGCAGAGGGGGAACACAGATACGCAGTATTTT	CASSLQRGNTDTQYF
TRBD1	-	TRBV15	TRBJ2-1	TGTGCCACCAGCAGATCCGGGACAGGGGCCCTTGATGAGCAGTTCTTC	CATSRSGTGALDEQFF
-	few	TRBV19	TRBJ1-4	TGTGCCAGTAGTATTCCCAGGTCGGGAGTTGAAAAACTGTTTTTT	CASSIPRSGVEKLFF
TRBD2	-	TRBV7-8	TRBJ2-7	TGTGCCAGCAGCAAGACTAGCGGGACCTACGAGCAGTACTTC	CASSKTSGTYEQYF
-	-	TRBV11-2	TRBJ1-2	TGTGCCAGCAGCTCAATACAGGGAGCGCGGGAGTATGGCTACACCTTC	CASSSIQGAREYGYTF
-	once	TRBV7-2	TRBJ2-1	TGTGCCAGCAGCTTTTTAGCGGATGACAATGAGCAGTTCTTC	CASSFLADDNEQFF
-	few	TRBV27	TRBJ1-2	TGTGCCAGCAGGTTAGGGGTCGGGGGGGCCGGCTATGGCTACACCTTC	CASRLGVGGAGYGYTF
-	-	TRBV19	TRBJ2-5	TGTGCCAGTAGTTTCCGGGAACTGGGAGAGACCCAGTACTTC	CASSFRELGETQYF
-	-	TRBV28	TRBJ2-5	TGTGCCAGCAGTTTATGGTCCAGGTCCCAAGAGACCCAGTACTTC	CASSLWSRSQETQYF
TRBD1	-	TRBV28	TRBJ2-2	TGTGCCAGCAGTCTTCGGACAGGGGGCTTAAGTAACACCGGGGAGCTGTTTTTT	CASSLRTGGLSNTGELFF
-	-	TRBV7-9	TRBJ2-7	TGTGCCAGCAGCTTAGCCCGCGAGCAGTACTTC	CASSLAREQYF
-	-	TRBV6-1	TRBJ2-4	TGTGCCAGCAGTGAAATACCGTCAGGTCTAGCCAAAAACATTCAGTACTTC	CASSEIPSGLAKNIQYF
-	-	TRBV6-1	TRBJ2-5	TGTGCCAGCAGGGCACAGGGCTTGGAAGAGACCCAGTACTTC	CASRAQGLEETQYF
-	-	TRBV7-2	TRBJ1-3	TGTGCCAGCAGCTTACCAGGGTTCTCTGGAAACACCATATATTTT	CASSLPGFSGNTIYF
-	-	TRBV30	TRBJ2-2	TGTGCCTTGCTTACAGGGAACACCGGGGAGCTGTTTTTT	CALLTGNTGELFF
TRBD2	-	TRBV7-9	TRBJ2-4	TGTTCCAGCAGCCGCCTGACGGGAGGTGGCAAAAACATTCAGTACTTC	CSSSRLTGGGKNIQYF
-	-	TRBV30	TRBJ2-1	TGTGCCTGGAGTGGAGGCGCCAATGAGCAGTTCTTC	CAWSGGANEQFF
TRBD1	once	TRBV5-4	TRBJ1-2	TGTGCCAGCAGCAGTTGGACAGGGAGTACATGGGGCTACACCTTC	CASSSWTGSTWGYTF
-	-	TRBV6-5	TRBJ2-5	TGTGCCAGCAGTTACTCGAAGTATTTAGCTACAGAGACCCAGTACTTC	CASSYSKYLATETQYF
-	few	TRBV5-3	TRBJ1-1	TGTGCCAGACAGGGTAACACTGAAGCTTTCTTT	CARQGNTEAFF
-	-	TRBV5-1	TRBJ1-4	TGCGCCAGCAGCTTGCTTTCCGCAACTAATGAAAAACTGTTTTTT	CASSLLSATNEKLFF
TRBD2	few	TRBV5-1	TRBJ2-5	TGCGCCAGCAGCTTGGAGGGGAGCCTAGCGGGGAGGGAGACCCAGTACTTC	CASSLEGSLAGRETQYF
-	-	TRBV6-5	TRBJ2-3	TGTGCCAGCAGTCAGAGACAGGGCACAGATACGCAGTATTTT	CASSQRQGTDTQYF
TRBD2	-	TRBV5-6	TRBJ2-1	TGTGCCAGCAGCTTAAGACTAGCGGGAGGGCCCTACAATGAGCAGTTCTTC	CASSLRLAGGPYNEQFF
TRBD2	few	TRBV11-3	TRBJ2-1	TGTGCCAGCAGCTTTCGGGAGGGTCGGTACAATGAGCAGTTCTTC	CASSFREGRYNEQFF
-	-	TRBV28	TRBJ2-2	TGTGCCAGCAGCCCCTTTCGGGCAGCGGGCACCGGGGAGCTGTTTTTT	CASSPFRAAGTGELFF
-	-	TRBV5-5	TRBJ1-1	TGTGCCAGCAGCTTCGAGGAGCCGAACACTGAAGCTTTCTTT	CASSFEEPNTEAFF
-	-	TRBV6-5	TRBJ1-6	TGTGCCAGCAGCCCCCGGGAGGGGCGTTCACCCCTCCACTTT	CASSPREGRSPLHF
-	-	TRBV9	TRBJ1-1	TGTGCCAGCAGCGCCTCGACAGAGAACACTGAAGCTTTCTTT	CASSASTENTEAFF
TRBD1	-	TRBV28	TRBJ2-5	TGTGCCAGCAGTTTCGTCTTCGACAGGGTCCAAGAGACCCAGTACTTC	CASSFVFDRVQETQYF
-	-	TRBV6-1	TRBJ1-4	TGTGCCAGCAGTGAATTGGCAGGGGACGCCACTAATGAAAAACTGTTTTTT	CASSELAGDATNEKLFF
-	-	TRBV14	TRBJ2-7	TGTGCCAGCAGCCAAGTCGGACTCGGCTACGAGCAGTACTTC	CASSQVGLGYEQYF
-	-	TRBV6-5	TRBJ1-4	TGTGCCAGCACCAGGTCGCCAACTAATGAAAAACTGTTTTTT	CASTRSPTNEKLFF
TRBD2	-	TRBV2	TRBJ2-3	TGTGCCAGCAGTGTTATGGGGACTAGCTTAGGCACAGATACGCAGTATTTT	CASSVMGTSLGTDTQYF
-	-	TRBV6-1	TRBJ1-5	TGTGCCAGCAGTGAAAGTGGGCCCAACGGGCCCCAGCATTTT	CASSESGPNGPQHF
-	-	TRBV7-3	TRBJ2-1	TGTGCCAGCAGGTCCCCGGGGAGGAATGAGCAGTTCTTC	CASRSPGRNEQFF
-	-	TRBV4-3	TRBJ1-4	TGCGCCAGCAGCCTGGAGCTGATTAATGAAAAACTGTTTTTT	CASSLELINEKLFF
-	once	TRBV6-5	TRBJ1-2	TGTGCCAGCAGTTCCGGGGGTATTGGCTACACCTTC	CASSSGGIGYTF
TRBD2	-	TRBV9	TRBJ2-1	TGTGCCAGCAGCCCCCTCGGGGGGGAAACCAATGAGCAGTTCTTC	CASSPLGGETNEQFF